The entry that follows covers one TCR beta chain sequence. Its antigen target is currently unknown. Per-nucleotide qualities are absent, and no much larger clonotype sits a single base away. This sample was taken from a study of OX40 agonist ivuxolimab in advanced cancers. Background for the entire study: Ivuxolimab was an agonistic, fully human IgG2 monoclonal antibody directed against OX40 (CD134), a costimulatory receptor. Intravenous ivuxolimab was administered to patients every 2 weeks at six dose levels: 0.01, 0.1, 0.3, 1.5, 3 and 10 mg/kg. Of the approximately 50 dose-escalation patients, hepatocellular carcinoma was present in about 20, melanoma in approximately 15, renal cell carcinoma in 9 and head and neck cancer in 9. The dose-escalation cohort was roughly 80% male with a mean age of around 64 years, ranging from about 23 to 85. Prior anti-PD-1, anti-PD-L1 or anti-CTLA-4 therapy was permitted, and checkpoint inhibitors had been received by roughly 42% of dose-escalation patients. Partial responses were achieved by three dose-escalation patients, of whom one had hepatocellular carcinoma and two had cutaneous melanoma. The point of sequencing TCRbeta in the periphery was to test whether ivuxolimab changed TCR sequence diversity and drove clonal T-cell expansion. The paper describes the monotherapy dose-escalation part (N of about 50 patients) of the phase I trial of ivuxolimab.

The trial excluded patients who had a history of autoimmune disease or were on systemic immunosuppression. In every dose cohort, peripheral blood was drawn for TCR sequencing at baseline, cycle 4 day 1, and cycle 7 day 1. The samples were taken from a phase I, first-in-human, multicenter, open-label dose-escalation trial of ivuxolimab. Adults with locally advanced or metastatic melanoma, renal cell carcinoma, hepatocellular carcinoma or head and neck squamous cell carcinoma were enrolled in the trial. Before TCR sequencing, CD4+ T cells and CD8+ T cells from peripheral blood were sorted into separate populations. Summary of the overall study and its limitations: In partial responders in the 0.1-3.0 mg/kg groups, normalized peripheral clonal expansion was found to be among the lowest, especially among CD8+ T cells. At doses from 0.1 to 3.0 mg/kg, clonal expansion was seen in both CD4+ and CD8+ blood T cells between baseline and week 6. After ivuxolimab, more expanded clones were found on average in CD8+ T cells than in CD4+ T cells. Low levels of normalized T-cell clonal expansion were also seen in some nonresponding patients. The antigen specificity of the peripheral T cells that underwent clonal expansion was not determined.

Spanning cysteine to phenylalanine, the CDR3 consists of 16 amino acids. Left in the record is the CDR3 DNA by itself, 48 bases read in frame from the first base. From V the trimming removes 0 bases and from J it removes 2 bases, while the gene matches leave 1 base of the junction unaccounted for. Genomic DNA was isolated from the sorted cells so that the TCRbeta CDR3 region could be sequenced. The immunoSEQ Assay was used to sequence the TCRbeta CDR3 regions. TCRdb mirrors the immuneACCESS table, restricted to in-frame sequences. Some clones are absent from its copies; in checked studies, under half trace to an unresolved V gene, and the reason for the others is unknown. The sample table lists about 83,000 clones, around 80% of them with a count of one. Together, the top ten hold roughly 1.8% of the sample.

The sequence joins TRBV5-3 to TRBJ2-2, with 10 middle bases fitting TRBD1. TRBV5-3 is recorded as an ORF, its role being uncertain. The sample was CD4+ or CD8+ T cells sorted from blood, taken in a trial of the OX40 agonist ivuxolimab. This TCR derives from an adult with an advanced solid tumor such as melanoma, head and neck, liver or kidney cancer. The CDR3 here reads CARSLGQGANTGELFF. The DNA sequence is as follows: TGTGCCAGAAGCTTGGGACAGGGGGCAAACACCGGGGAGCTGTTTTTT.